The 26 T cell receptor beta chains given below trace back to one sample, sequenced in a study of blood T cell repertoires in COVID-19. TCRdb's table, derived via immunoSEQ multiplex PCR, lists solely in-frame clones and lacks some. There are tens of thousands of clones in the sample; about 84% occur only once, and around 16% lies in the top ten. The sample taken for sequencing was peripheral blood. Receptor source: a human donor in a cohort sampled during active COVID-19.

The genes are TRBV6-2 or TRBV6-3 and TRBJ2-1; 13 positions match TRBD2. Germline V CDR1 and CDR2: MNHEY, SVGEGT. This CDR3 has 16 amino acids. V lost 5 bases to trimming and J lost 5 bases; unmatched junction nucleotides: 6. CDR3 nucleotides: TGTGCCAGCAGTCAACGACTAGCGGGAGGAGACAATGAGCAGTTCTTC. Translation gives CASSQRLAGGDNEQFF.

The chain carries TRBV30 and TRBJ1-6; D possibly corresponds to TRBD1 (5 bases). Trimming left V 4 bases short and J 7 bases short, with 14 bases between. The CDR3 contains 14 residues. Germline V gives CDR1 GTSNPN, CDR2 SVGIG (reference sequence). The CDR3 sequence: CAWKTGARNSPLHF. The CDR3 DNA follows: TGTGCCTGGAAGACTGGGGCACGGAATTCACCCCTCCACTTT. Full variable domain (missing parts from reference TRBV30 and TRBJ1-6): SQTIHQWPATLVQPVGSPLSLECTVEGTSNPNLYWYRQAAGRGLQLLFYSVGIGQISSEVPQNLSASRPQDRQFILSSKKLLLSDSGFYLCAWKTGARNSPLHFGNGTRLTVT.

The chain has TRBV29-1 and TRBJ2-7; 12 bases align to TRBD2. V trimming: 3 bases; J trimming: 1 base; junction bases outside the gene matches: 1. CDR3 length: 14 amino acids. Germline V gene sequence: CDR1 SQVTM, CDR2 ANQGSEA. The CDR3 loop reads CSVEGLAGSYEQYF. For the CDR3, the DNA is TGCAGCGTTGAGGGACTAGCGGGTTCCTACGAGCAGTACTTC.

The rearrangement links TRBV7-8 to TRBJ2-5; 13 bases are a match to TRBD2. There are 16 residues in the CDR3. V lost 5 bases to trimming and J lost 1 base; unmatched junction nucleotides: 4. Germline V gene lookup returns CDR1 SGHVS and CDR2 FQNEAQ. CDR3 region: CASSTGLAGLQETQYF. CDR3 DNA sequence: TGTGCCAGCAGCACGGGACTAGCGGGACTCCAAGAGACCCAGTACTTC. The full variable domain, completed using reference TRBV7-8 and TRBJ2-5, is GAGVSQSPRYKVAKRGQDVALRCDPISGHVSLFWYQQALGQGPEFLTYFQNEAQLDKSGLPSDRFFAERPEGSVSTLKIQRTQQEDSAVYLCASSTGLAGLQETQYFGPGTRLLVL.

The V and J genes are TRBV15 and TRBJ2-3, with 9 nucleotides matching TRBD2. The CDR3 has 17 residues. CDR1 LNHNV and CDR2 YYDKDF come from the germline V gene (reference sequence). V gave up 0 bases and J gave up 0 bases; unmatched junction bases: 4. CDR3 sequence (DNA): TGTGCCACCAGCAGAGATAGCCTAGCGGGGAGCACAGATACGCAGTATTTT. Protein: CATSRDSLAGSTDTQYF.

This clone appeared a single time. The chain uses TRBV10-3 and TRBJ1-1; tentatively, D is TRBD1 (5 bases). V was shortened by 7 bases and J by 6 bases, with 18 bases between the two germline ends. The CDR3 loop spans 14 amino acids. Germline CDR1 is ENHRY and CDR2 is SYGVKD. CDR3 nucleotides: TGTGCCATCAAAAACACCGGGGGGTTCCCTGAAGCTTTCTTT. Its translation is CAIKNTGGFPEAFF.

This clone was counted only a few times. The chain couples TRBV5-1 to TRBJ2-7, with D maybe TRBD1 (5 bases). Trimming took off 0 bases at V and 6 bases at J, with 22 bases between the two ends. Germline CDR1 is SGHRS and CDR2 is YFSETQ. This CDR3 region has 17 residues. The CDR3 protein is CASSLAPQGARLSEQYF. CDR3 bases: TGCGCCAGCAGCTTGGCCCCCCAAGGGGCGCGTTTGTCCGAGCAGTACTTC.

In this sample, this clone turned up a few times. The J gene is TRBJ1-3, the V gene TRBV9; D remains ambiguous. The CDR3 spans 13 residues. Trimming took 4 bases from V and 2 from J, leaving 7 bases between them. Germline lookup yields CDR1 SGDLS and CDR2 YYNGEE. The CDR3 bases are TGTGCCAGCAGCCCTCCAGCTGGAAACACCATATATTTT. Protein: CASSPPAGNTIYF.

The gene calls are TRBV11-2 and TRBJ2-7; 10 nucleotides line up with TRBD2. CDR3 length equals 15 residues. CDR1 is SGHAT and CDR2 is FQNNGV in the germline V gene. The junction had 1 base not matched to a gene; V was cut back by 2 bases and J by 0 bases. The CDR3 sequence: CASSLLAGVSYEQYF. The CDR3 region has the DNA TGTGCCAGCAGCTTACTAGCGGGAGTCTCCTACGAGCAGTACTTC.

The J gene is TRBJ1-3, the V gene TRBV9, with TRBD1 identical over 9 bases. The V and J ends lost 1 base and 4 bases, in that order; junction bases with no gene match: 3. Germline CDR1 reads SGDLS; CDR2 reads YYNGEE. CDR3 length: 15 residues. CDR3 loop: CASSVTGTGGNTIYF. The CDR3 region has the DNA TGTGCCAGCAGCGTAACCGGGACAGGGGGAAACACCATATATTTT.

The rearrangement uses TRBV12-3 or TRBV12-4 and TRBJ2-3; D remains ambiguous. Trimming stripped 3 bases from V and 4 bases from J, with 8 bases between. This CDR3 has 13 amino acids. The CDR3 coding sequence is TGTGCCAGCAGTTTCCAGGTCGCAGATACGCAGTATTTT. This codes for CASSFQVADTQYF.

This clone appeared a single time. This chain's CDR3 is CASSWTSDYEQYF. CDR3 nucleotides: TGTGCCAGTAGTTGGACTAGCGACTACGAGCAGTACTTC. V gene TRBV19 combines with J gene TRBJ2-7, with 9 nucleotides matching TRBD2. Germline V gives CDR1 LNHDA, CDR2 SQIVND (reference sequence). Trimming took 5 bases from V and 3 from J; bases not matched to a gene: 2. This CDR3 spans 13 amino acids.

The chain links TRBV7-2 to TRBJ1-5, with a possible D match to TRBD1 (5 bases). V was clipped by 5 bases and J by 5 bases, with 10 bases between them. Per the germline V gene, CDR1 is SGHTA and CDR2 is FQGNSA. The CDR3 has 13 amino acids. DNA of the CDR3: TGTGCCAGCAGCCAGGGTGTTGATCAGCCCCAGCATTTT. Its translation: CASSQGVDQPQHF.

This CDR3 reads CASSPQTGGGSPLHF. CDR3 DNA: TGTGCCAGCTCCCCTCAGACAGGGGGGGGTTCACCCCTCCACTTT. V and J are TRBV18 and TRBJ1-6; TRBD1 agrees at 9 bases. J lost 9 bases, V lost 6 bases, and 9 bases had no gene match. The germline V gene has CDR1 KGHSH and CDR2 LQKENI. The CDR3 covers 15 residues. The complete variable domain, with remaining parts taken from reference TRBV18 and TRBJ1-6, reads NAGVMQNPRHLVRRRGQEARLRCSPMKGHSHVYWYRQLPEEGLKFMVYLQKENIIDESGMPKERFSAEFPKEGPSILRIQQVVRGDSAAYFCASSPQTGGGSPLHFGNGTRLTVT.

CDR3 sequence (DNA): TGCGCCAGCAGCCCCCCGGCGTCCCAGGGGGCGGGCGAGCAGTACTTC. It encodes CASSPPASQGAGEQYF. This chain connects TRBV5-1 to TRBJ2-7; 8 bases match TRBD1. From germline, CDR1 is SGHRS and CDR2 YFSETQ. The CDR3 runs 16 residues. The V gene end was trimmed by 4 bases and the J gene end by 6 bases; junction bases not matched to a gene: 15.

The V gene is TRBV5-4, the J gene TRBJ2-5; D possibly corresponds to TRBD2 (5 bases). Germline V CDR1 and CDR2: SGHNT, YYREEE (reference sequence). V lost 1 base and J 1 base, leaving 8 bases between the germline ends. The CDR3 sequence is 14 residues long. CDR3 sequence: CASSLPGVQETQYF. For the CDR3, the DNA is TGTGCCAGCAGCTTGCCCGGGGTCCAAGAGACCCAGTACTTC.

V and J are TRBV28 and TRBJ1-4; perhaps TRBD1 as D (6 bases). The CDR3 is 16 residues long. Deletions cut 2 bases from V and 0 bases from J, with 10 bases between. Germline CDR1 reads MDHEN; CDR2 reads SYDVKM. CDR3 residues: CASSLTGRATNEKLFF. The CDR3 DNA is TGTGCCAGCAGTTTAACAGGGCGAGCAACTAATGAAAAACTGTTTTTT. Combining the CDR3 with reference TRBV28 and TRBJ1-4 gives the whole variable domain DVKVTQSSRYLVKRTGEKVFLECVQDMDHENMFWYRQDPGLGLRLIYFSYDVKMKEKGDIPEGYSVSREKKERFSLILESASTNQTSMYLCASSLTGRATNEKLFFGSGTQLSVL.

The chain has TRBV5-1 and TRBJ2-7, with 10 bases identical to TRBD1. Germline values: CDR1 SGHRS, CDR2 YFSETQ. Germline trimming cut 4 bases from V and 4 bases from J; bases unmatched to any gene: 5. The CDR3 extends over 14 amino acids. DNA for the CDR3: TGCGCCAGCAGCCCCGGGACAGGGGTTTACGAGCAGTACTTC. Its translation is CASSPGTGVYEQYF.

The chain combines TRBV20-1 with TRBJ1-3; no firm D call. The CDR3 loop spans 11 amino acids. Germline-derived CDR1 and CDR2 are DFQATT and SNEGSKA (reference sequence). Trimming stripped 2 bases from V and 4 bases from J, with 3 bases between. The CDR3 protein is CSARQGNTIYF. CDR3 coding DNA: TGCAGTGCTAGACAGGGAAACACCATATATTTT.

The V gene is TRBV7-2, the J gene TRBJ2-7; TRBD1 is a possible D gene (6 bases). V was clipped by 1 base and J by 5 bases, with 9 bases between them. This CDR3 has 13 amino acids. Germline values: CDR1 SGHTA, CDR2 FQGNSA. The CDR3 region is CASSLDRADEQYF. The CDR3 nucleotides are TGTGCCAGCAGCTTAGACAGGGCTGACGAGCAGTACTTC. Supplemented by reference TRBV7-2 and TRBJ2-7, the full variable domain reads GAGVSQSPSNKVTEKGKDVELRCDPISGHTALYWYRQSLGQGLEFLIYFQGNSAPDKSGLPSDRFSAERTGGSVSTLTIQRTQQEDSAVYLCASSLDRADEQYFGPGTRLTVT.

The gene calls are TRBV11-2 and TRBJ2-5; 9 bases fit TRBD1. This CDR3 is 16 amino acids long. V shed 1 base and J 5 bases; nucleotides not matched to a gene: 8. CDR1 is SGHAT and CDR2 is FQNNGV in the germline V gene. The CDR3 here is CASSLARTGVFETQYF. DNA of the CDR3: TGTGCCAGCAGCTTAGCCCGGACAGGGGTATTCGAGACCCAGTACTTC.

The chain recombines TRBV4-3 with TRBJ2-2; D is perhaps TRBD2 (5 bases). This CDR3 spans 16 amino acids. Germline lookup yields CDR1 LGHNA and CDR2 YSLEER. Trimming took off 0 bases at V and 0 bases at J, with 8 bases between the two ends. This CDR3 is CASSQDPGANTGELFF. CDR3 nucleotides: TGCGCCAGCAGCCAAGACCCCGGGGCGAACACCGGGGAGCTGTTTTTT.

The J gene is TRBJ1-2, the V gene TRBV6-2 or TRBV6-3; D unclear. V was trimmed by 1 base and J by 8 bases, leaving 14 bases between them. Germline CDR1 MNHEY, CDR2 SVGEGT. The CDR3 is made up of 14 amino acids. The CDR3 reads CASSYFNEKRGYTF. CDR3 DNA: TGTGCCAGCAGTTACTTCAACGAGAAAAGAGGCTACACCTTC.

The CDR3 nucleotides read TGTGCTCCCGGGAGGAGGGGTAAAAACACCATATATTTT. Its translation: CAPGRRGKNTIYF. The J gene is TRBJ1-3, the V gene TRBV11-3; maybe TRBD1 (5 bases). Germline loops: CDR1 SGHNT, CDR2 YENEEA. There are 13 residues in the CDR3.

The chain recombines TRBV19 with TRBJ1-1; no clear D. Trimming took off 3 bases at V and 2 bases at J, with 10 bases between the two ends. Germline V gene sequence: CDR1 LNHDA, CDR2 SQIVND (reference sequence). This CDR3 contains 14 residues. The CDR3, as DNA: TGTGCCAGTAGTATTTGGGCAGGCAACACTGAAGCTTTCTTT. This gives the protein CASSIWAGNTEAFF.

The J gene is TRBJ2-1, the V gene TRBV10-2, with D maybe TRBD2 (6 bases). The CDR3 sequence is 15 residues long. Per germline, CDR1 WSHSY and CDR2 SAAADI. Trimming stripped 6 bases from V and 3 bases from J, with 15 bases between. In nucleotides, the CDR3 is TGCGCCAGCAGCCCCCTAGCGTCAAACTACAATGAGCAGTTCTTC. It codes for CASSPLASNYNEQFF.